This TCR beta chain was sequenced in a study of a mutant IDH1 vaccine in newly diagnosed glioma. Study background: The study started vaccination 4-6 weeks after radiotherapy alone, or with temozolomide cycles. Former treatment meant radiotherapy, temozolomide, or both; the majority had gotten both. General observations from the study: Immune responses arising from the vaccine appeared in roughly 95% of patients.

Using immunoSEQ multiplex PCR, the repertoire was profiled, and TCRdb retains in-frame clones only, with some absent. The sample shows about 68,000 clones, less than 90% of them seen only once. Time point defined: week 35, safety follow-up. Vaccination used 300 ug of mutant IDH1 20-mer peptide per dose, with topical imiquimod. Tumors from donors were new WHO grade 3 or 4 IDH1-mutant astrocytomas with ATRX loss. The CDR3 spans 15 residues. CDR1 and CDR2 (germline): SNHLY, FYNNEI. J gave up 7 bases and V 7 bases, and 12 bases lay outside the gene matches. A note on this clone: The antigen is unknown.

This rearrangement joins TRBV2 to TRBJ1-1, with 10 bases fitting TRBD1. This sequence was found in a man younger than 35 with glioma. The source material was PBMCs, sampled from a glioma patient whose treatment included an IDH1 peptide vaccine. This CDR3 reads CASTRNPGQGNEAFF. The DNA of the CDR3 is TGTGCCAGCACTCGAAACCCGGGACAGGGGAATGAAGCTTTCTTT.